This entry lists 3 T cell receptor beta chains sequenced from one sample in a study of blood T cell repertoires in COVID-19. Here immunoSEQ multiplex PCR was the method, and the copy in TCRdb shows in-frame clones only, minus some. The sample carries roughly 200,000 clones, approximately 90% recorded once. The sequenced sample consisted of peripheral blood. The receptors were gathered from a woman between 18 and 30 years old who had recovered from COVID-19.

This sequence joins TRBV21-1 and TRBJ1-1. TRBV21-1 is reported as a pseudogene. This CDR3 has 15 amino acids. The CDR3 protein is CASSMRGRVATEAFF. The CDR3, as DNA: TGTGCCAGCAGCATGCGGGGGCGCGTCGCCACTGAAGCTTTCTTT.

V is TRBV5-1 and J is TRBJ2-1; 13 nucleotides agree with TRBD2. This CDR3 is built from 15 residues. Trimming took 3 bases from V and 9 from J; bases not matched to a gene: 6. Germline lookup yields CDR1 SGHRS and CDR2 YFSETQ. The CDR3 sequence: CASSYGLAGAAEQFF. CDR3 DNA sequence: TGCGCCAGCAGCTACGGACTAGCGGGAGCGGCTGAGCAGTTCTTC. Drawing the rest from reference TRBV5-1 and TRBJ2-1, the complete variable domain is KAGVTQTPRYLIKTRGQQVTLSCSPISGHRSVSWYQQTPGQGLQFLFEYFSETQRNKGNFPGRFSGRQFSNSRSEMNVSTLELGDSALYLCASSYGLAGAAEQFFGPGTRLTVL.

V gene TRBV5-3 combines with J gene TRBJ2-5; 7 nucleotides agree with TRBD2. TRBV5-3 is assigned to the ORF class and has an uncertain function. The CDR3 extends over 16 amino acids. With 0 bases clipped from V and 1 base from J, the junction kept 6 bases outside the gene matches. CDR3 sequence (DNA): TGTGCCAGAAGCTTGGATCCAGCGGGAATCCAAGAGACCCAGTACTTC. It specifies CARSLDPAGIQETQYF.